This passage covers 14 T cell receptor beta chains from one sample sequenced in a study of OX40 agonist ivuxolimab in advanced cancers. Assay used: immunoSEQ multiplex PCR; TCRdb lists only in-frame clones, some missing. The table records 20,000 to 25,000 clones, just over 90% of them present only once. This specimen consisted of CD4+ or CD8+ T cells sorted from blood, obtained in a trial of the OX40 agonist ivuxolimab. All receptors derive from an adult with an advanced solid tumor such as melanoma, head and neck, liver or kidney cancer.

This chain uses TRBV5-6 with TRBJ2-5; 8 bases align to TRBD2. The CDR3 covers 16 residues. V lost 4 bases to trimming and J lost 4 bases; unmatched junction nucleotides: 12. Germline V gene lookup returns CDR1 SGHDT and CDR2 YYEEEE. The CDR3 protein is CASSLWGTRRGETQYF. The CDR3 DNA is TGTGCCAGCAGCCTATGGGGGACTAGACGGGGAGAGACCCAGTACTTC.

This rearrangement joins TRBV6-5 to TRBJ1-2; the D gene is possibly TRBD1 (5 bases). V was clipped by 0 bases and J by 4 bases, with 9 bases between them. Germline V gives CDR1 MNHEY, CDR2 SVGAGI. The CDR3 is 14 residues long. In nucleotides, the CDR3 is TGTGCCAGCAGTTACTCGGGGCAGACCTATGGCTACACCTTC. Translating it yields CASSYSGQTYGYTF.

This clone counts as medium-sized. The chain links TRBV2 to TRBJ1-6; TRBD1 is a possible D gene (5 bases). The length of the CDR3 is 15 residues. Germline V gene data show CDR1 as SNHLY and CDR2 as FYNNEI. Between the trimmed V and J ends, which lost 2 bases and 7 bases, there was a span of 12 bases. CDR3 bases: TGTGCCAGCAGTGAAAGCTCAGGGCCCAATTCACCCCTCCACTTT. Its protein is CASSESSGPNSPLHF. Drawing the rest from reference TRBV2 and TRBJ1-6, the complete variable domain is EPEVTQTPSHQVTQMGQEVILRCVPISNHLYFYWYRQILGQKVEFLVSFYNNEISEKSEIFDDQFSVERPDGSNFTLKIRSTKLEDSAMYFCASSESSGPNSPLHFGNGTRLTVT.

The chain uses TRBV4-2 and TRBJ1-6; TRBD1 might be the D (6 bases). The germline V and J ends were trimmed by 5 bases and 4 bases, with 9 bases remaining between them. The CDR3 contains 14 residues. The germline gives CDR1 LGHNA, CDR2 YNFKEQ. The CDR3 region is CASSWQGYNSPLHF. The CDR3 DNA follows: TGTGCCAGCAGCTGGCAGGGGTATAATTCACCCCTCCACTTT.

The chain combines TRBV10-3 with TRBJ2-1; 8 bases match TRBD2. Per the germline V gene, CDR1 is ENHRY and CDR2 is SYGVKD. V lost 6 bases and J lost 9; bases outside the gene matches: 7. CDR3 size: 13 residues. The CDR3 reads CAIRGLDGGEQFF. The CDR3 coding sequence is TGTGCCATCAGGGGACTAGATGGAGGTGAGCAGTTCTTC.

The chain is built from TRBV11-2 and TRBJ2-7; either TRBD1 or TRBD2 may fit D (5 bases each). CDR3 size: 14 residues. With 2 bases removed from V and 3 bases from J, the gap between germline ends came to 11 bases. Germline values: CDR1 SGHAT, CDR2 FQNNGV. The CDR3 reads CASSLPGTDYEQYF. As DNA, the CDR3 is TGTGCCAGCAGCTTACCCGGGACCGACTACGAGCAGTACTTC.

The CDR3, as DNA: TGCAGCGTTGAAGATCCTTACAGGGGAGCCGAGACCCAGTACTTC. Residues: CSVEDPYRGAETQYF. The chain carries TRBV29-1 and TRBJ2-5; 7 bases agree with TRBD1. V shed 0 bases, J shed 5 bases, and the junction held 9 bases outside the gene matches. The CDR3 covers 15 residues. CDR1 is SQVTM, CDR2 ANQGSEA, per germline.

The CDR3 reads CSAQPVPGQGLDTEAFF. The CDR3 DNA reads TGCAGCGCCCAACCCGTCCCGGGACAGGGATTGGACACTGAAGCTTTCTTT. This sequence joins TRBV29-1 and TRBJ1-1; 9 positions match TRBD1. From germline, CDR1 is SQVTM and CDR2 ANQGSEA. V lost 7 bases, J lost 3 bases, and 18 bases stayed unmatched. There are 17 residues in the CDR3.

This clone occurred once. This chain uses TRBV6-1 with TRBJ1-1; tentatively, D is TRBD1 (6 bases). The CDR3 is 10 residues long. Per germline, CDR1 MNHNS and CDR2 SASEGT. Between the trimmed V and J ends, which lost 11 bases and 10 bases, there was a span of 14 bases. The CDR3 DNA sequence: TGTGCCTGCCAGACAGGCGGAGCTTTCTTT. It encodes CACQTGGAFF.

V usage is TRBV5-1 and J usage is TRBJ2-7, with 11 positions matching TRBD2. Germline CDR1 reads SGHRS; CDR2 reads YFSETQ. The junction had 9 bases not matched to a gene; V was cut back by 1 base and J by 0 bases. This CDR3 has 18 residues. In nucleotides, the CDR3 is TGCGCCAGCAGCTTGTTTCCACTAGCGGGGGACCTCTCCTACGAGCAGTACTTC. As protein: CASSLFPLAGDLSYEQYF. The whole variable domain, filled in from reference TRBV5-1 and TRBJ2-7, reads KAGVTQTPRYLIKTRGQQVTLSCSPISGHRSVSWYQQTPGQGLQFLFEYFSETQRNKGNFPGRFSGRQFSNSRSEMNVSTLELGDSALYLCASSLFPLAGDLSYEQYFGPGTRLTVT.

J is TRBJ1-6 and V is TRBV4-1, with D unresolved. V was shortened by 4 bases and J by 5 bases, with 15 bases between the two germline ends. Germline V gene data show CDR1 as MGHRA and CDR2 as YSYEKL. CDR3 length equals 16 residues. This CDR3 is CASSPLGWLNNSPLHF. The CDR3 region has the DNA TGCGCCAGCAGCCCTTTAGGGTGGTTAAATAATTCACCCCTCCACTTT.

This rearrangement joins TRBV7-9 to TRBJ2-1; D ambiguous. The CDR3 runs 11 residues. V dropped 5 bases and J dropped 10 bases, with 9 bases sitting between them. Germline values: CDR1 SEHNR, CDR2 FQNEAQ (reference sequence). The CDR3 DNA is TGTGCCAGCAGCCCCGCGATCGAGCAGTTCTTC. This sequence encodes CASSPAIEQFF.

The gene calls are TRBV7-9 and TRBJ2-7; D is possibly TRBD1 (6 bases). Trimming took 5 bases from V and 6 from J, leaving 17 bases between them. Germline loops: CDR1 SEHNR, CDR2 FQNEAQ (reference sequence). The CDR3 has 14 amino acids. CDR3 protein: CASSAAGTSGEQYF. CDR3 sequence (DNA): TGTGCCAGCAGCGCTGCCGGGACATCGGGCGAGCAGTACTTC.

The rearrangement joins TRBV7-2 to TRBJ1-1; no reliable D call. Germline V lookup: CDR1 SGHTA, CDR2 FQGNSA. The CDR3 has 14 amino acids. Trimming cost V 4 bases and J 5 bases, with 14 bases left between them. The CDR3 nucleotides are TGTGCCAGCAGCTCCAGACACAGATGGACTGAAGCTTTCTTT. Its translation: CASSSRHRWTEAFF. Full variable domain (rest looked up from reference TRBV7-2 and TRBJ1-1): GAGVSQSPSNKVTEKGKDVELRCDPISGHTALYWYRQSLGQGLEFLIYFQGNSAPDKSGLPSDRFSAERTGGSVSTLTIQRTQQEDSAVYLCASSSRHRWTEAFFGQGTRLTVV.